The present entry profiles one T cell receptor (beta chain) with its context. Its cognate antigen is unknown. Graft-derived tissue was subjected to processing to liberate intraepithelial and lamina propria lymphocytes. These data originate in a study of graft-versus-host responses after intestinal transplantation. Study-level results: Recipient marrow harbored GvH clones, some of which surfaced first in ileum or blood.

Sequencing was performed with immunoSEQ multiplex PCR; in TCRdb, only in-frame clones are kept and a portion is missing. The sample has about 15,000 clones; around 63% are singletons. The source was ileum tissue, collected 524 days after transplant. The clonotype was recovered from a human patient who received an intestinal transplant, so some T cells may come from the graft donor.

As DNA, the CDR3 is TGTGCCAGCAGTTACGCCCGGCCTAGCGTGGGAGCTACGCAGTATTTT. Its translation: CASSYARPSVGATQYF. The chain links TRBV6-5 to TRBJ2-3, with D maybe TRBD2 (6 bases). Trimming stripped 2 bases from V and 8 bases from J, with 20 bases between. The CDR3 runs to 16 residues. The germline gives CDR1 MNHEY, CDR2 SVGAGI.